This T cell receptor (beta chain) came from a study of blood T cell repertoires in COVID-19. Study at large: Specimens from acute and convalescent COVID-19 originated in the United States, Italy and Spain. PBMCs, B-cell-depleted T cells, or T cells were the source of the cDNA or gDNA that made up the material.

With 3 bases removed from V and 7 bases from J, the gap between germline ends came to 6 bases. The CDR3 runs 11 residues. Germline V gene sequence: CDR1 MDHEN, CDR2 SYDVKM. Methods used by the authors: Quantification of nucleated cells was approximated via reference gene primer amplification. Here immunoSEQ multiplex PCR was the method, and the copy in TCRdb shows in-frame clones only, minus some. V, J and clone size reflect that table, while D and trimming were determined from the DNA. The table includes about 150,000 clones, approximately 91% detected once. This TCR derives from a woman in her seventies with acute or convalescent COVID-19. The material sequenced was peripheral blood. V is TRBV28 and J is TRBJ1-2, with D unresolved. In DNA form, the CDR3 reads TGTGCCAGCAGTTTGTCGTTTGGCTACACCTTC. Its translation: CASSLSFGYTF.